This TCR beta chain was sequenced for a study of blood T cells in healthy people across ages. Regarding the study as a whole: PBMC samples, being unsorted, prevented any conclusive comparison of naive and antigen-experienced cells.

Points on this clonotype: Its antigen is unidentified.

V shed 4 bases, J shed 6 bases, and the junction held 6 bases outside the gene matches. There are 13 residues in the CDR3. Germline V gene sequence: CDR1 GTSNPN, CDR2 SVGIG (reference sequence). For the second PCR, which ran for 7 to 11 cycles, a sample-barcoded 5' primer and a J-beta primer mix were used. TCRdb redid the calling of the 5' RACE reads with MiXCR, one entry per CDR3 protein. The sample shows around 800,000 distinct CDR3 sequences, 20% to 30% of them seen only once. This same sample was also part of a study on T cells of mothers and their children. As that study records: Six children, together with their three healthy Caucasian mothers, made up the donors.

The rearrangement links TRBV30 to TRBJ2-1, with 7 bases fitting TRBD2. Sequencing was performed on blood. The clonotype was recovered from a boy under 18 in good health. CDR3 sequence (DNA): TGTGCCTGGAACCAGGGACTACTCAATGAGCAGTTCTTC. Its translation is CAWNQGLLNEQFF.